The next 10 T cell receptor beta chains were all read from a single sample in a study of blood T cell repertoires in COVID-19. Libraries were prepared by immunoSEQ multiplex PCR; TCRdb keeps only in-frame clonotypes and omits some of them. This sample carries 270,000 or so clones, approximately 86% of them seen once, and the ten largest clones take about 3.4%. Sequencing was done on a sample of peripheral blood. The receptors were gathered from a young woman with acute or convalescent COVID-19.

The chain uses TRBV7-8 and TRBJ2-7, with 8 bases that match TRBD2. Unmatched junction bases numbered 9, after V lost 6 bases and J lost 2 bases. Germline V gene data show CDR1 as SGHVS and CDR2 as FQNEAQ. CDR3 length: 15 amino acids. In nucleotides, the CDR3 is TGTGCCAGCAGGGTCGGACTAGCCCAAGCCTACGAGCAGTACTTC. This translates into CASRVGLAQAYEQYF.

About this clone: Distinct nucleotide sequences in the sample also encode this CDR3. The chain carries TRBV11-3 and TRBJ1-1; D perhaps matches TRBD1 (5 bases). Trimming removed 6 bases from V and 4 bases from J, with 12 bases in between. The CDR3 has 13 residues. Germline values: CDR1 SGHNT, CDR2 YENEEA. The CDR3 loop reads CASSIGGATEAFF. The CDR3 DNA is TGTGCCAGCAGTATTGGAGGGGCCACTGAAGCTTTCTTT.

The rearrangement uses TRBV28 and TRBJ2-2, with a possible D match to TRBD2 (5 bases). V lost 3 bases and J lost 16, with 12 bases in between. The germline V gene has CDR1 MDHEN and CDR2 SYDVKM. There are 11 residues in the CDR3. The CDR3 reads CASSFSRVRFF. Written as DNA, the CDR3 is TGTGCCAGCAGTTTTTCGAGGGTTAGGTTTTTT.

This clone was picked up a small number of times. This sequence joins TRBV24-1 and TRBJ2-1; TRBD1 agrees at 10 bases. The CDR3 spans 16 residues. The J segment lost 4 bases and the V segment lost 4 bases, leaving 6 bases of the junction unmatched. Germline loops: CDR1 KGHDR, CDR2 SFDVKD. The CDR3, as DNA: TGTGCCACCAGTGAGGGCCCGGGACAGGGGTACAATGAGCAGTTCTTC. Its translation: CATSEGPGQGYNEQFF.

As concerns this clone: The germline gene is not matched at one end of the junction; a read error may be the cause. This chain connects TRBV7-2 to TRBJ2-7, with 10 bases aligning to TRBD1. Germline CDR1 SGHTA, CDR2 FQGNSA. The CDR3 has 15 amino acids. The CDR3 sequence is CATSIGTGAYYEQYF. CDR3 coding DNA: TGTGCCACCTCCATCGGGACAGGGGCTTACTACGAGCAATACTTC.

The V and J genes are TRBV19 and TRBJ2-1; weak D call: TRBD2 (6 bases). This CDR3 is 15 amino acids long. Trimming took off 1 base at V and 4 bases at J, with 11 bases between the two ends. CDR1 and CDR2 (germline): LNHDA, SQIVND (reference sequence). The DNA for the CDR3 is TGTGCCAGTAGTATAGGCGGGGAGCCGTACAATGAGCAGTTCTTC. Translating it yields CASSIGGEPYNEQFF.

The chain is built from TRBV27 and TRBJ2-7; D might be TRBD2 (6 bases). With 6 bases removed from V and 3 bases from J, the gap between germline ends came to 21 bases. Germline V gives CDR1 MNHEY, CDR2 SMNVEV (reference sequence). This CDR3 has 16 residues. The CDR3 here is CASSPGTGGGFYEQYF. The DNA of the CDR3 is TGTGCCAGCAGCCCGGGGACTGGAGGCGGTTTCTACGAGCAGTACTTC.

This rearrangement joins TRBV6-6 to TRBJ2-5; D uncertain. Trimming cost V 10 bases and J 2 bases, with 5 bases left between them. Germline V CDR1 and CDR2: MNHNY, SVGAGI (reference sequence). The CDR3 contains 10 residues. The DNA of the CDR3 is TGTGCCACTCTTCAAGAGACCCAGTACTTC. It codes for CATLQETQYF.

This chain uses TRBV6-2 or TRBV6-3 with TRBJ2-5; unclear D gene. Trimming cost V 3 bases and J 5 bases, with 13 bases left between them. The length of the CDR3 is 14 residues. Germline lookup yields CDR1 MNHEY and CDR2 SVGEGT. CDR3 nucleotides: TGTGCCAGCAGTTATAGCAGAAATTGGGAGACCCAGTACTTC. Protein product: CASSYSRNWETQYF.

V usage is TRBV5-1 and J usage is TRBJ2-2; 9 bases fit TRBD1. From germline, CDR1 is SGHRS and CDR2 YFSETQ. The CDR3 runs to 16 residues. V was clipped by 5 bases and J by 0 bases; unmatched bases: 5. The CDR3 region is CASRNGQGTNTGELFF. CDR3 DNA sequence: TGCGCCAGCAGAAATGGACAGGGGACGAACACCGGGGAGCTGTTTTTT.